This entry lists 22 T cell receptor beta chains sequenced from one sample in a study of shared T cell receptors in the human thymus. Repertoires were generated with immunoSEQ multiplex PCR, while TCRdb's copy carries only in-frame clones and drops some. The sample records hundreds of thousands of clones, approximately 83% being singletons. A further study also used this sample, focusing on human thymus T cells.

Sequenced: thymocytes. These receptors were taken from a girl in the first two years of life with a congenital heart defect.

V usage is TRBV18 and J usage is TRBJ2-7, with TRBD1 matching over 8 bases. The CDR3 is 13 residues long. J lost 5 bases, V lost 3 bases, and 3 bases had no gene match. The germline V gene has CDR1 KGHSH and CDR2 LQKENI. The chain's CDR3 is CASSPGQGDEQYF. In nucleotides, the CDR3 is TGTGCCAGCTCACCTGGACAGGGAGACGAGCAGTACTTC.

CDR3 in amino acids: CASSLSGAQETQYF. CDR3 DNA sequence: TGTGCCAGCAGCTTGAGCGGGGCCCAAGAGACCCAGTACTTC. The chain has TRBV5-4 and TRBJ2-5; 7 nucleotides line up with TRBD2. Germline V gene data show CDR1 as SGHNT and CDR2 as YYREEE (reference sequence). This CDR3 is 14 amino acids long. V was clipped by 1 base and J by 1 base; unmatched bases: 1.

V gene TRBV18 combines with J gene TRBJ2-1, with a possible D match to TRBD2 (6 bases). Trimming removed 3 bases at V and 7 bases at J, with 25 bases between. Per germline, CDR1 KGHSH and CDR2 LQKENI. The CDR3 totals 18 residues. CDR3: CASSPTEKKPGLLNEQFF. The CDR3 DNA follows: TGTGCCAGCTCACCGACAGAAAAAAAACCGGGACTCCTGAATGAGCAGTTCTTC.

This chain links TRBV9 with TRBJ1-3; TRBD1 matches 9 bases. With V trimmed by 0 bases and J by 4 bases, 17 bases remained unmatched. This CDR3 spans 20 amino acids. The germline CDR1 and CDR2 sequences are SGDLS and YYNGEE. The DNA for the CDR3 is TGTGCCAGCAGCGTAGCGCTGGGACAGGGTTCGTCGGCAGTAGGAAACACCATATATTTT. Protein: CASSVALGQGSSAVGNTIYF.

The chain couples TRBV6-5 to TRBJ1-2, with 8 bases identical to TRBD1. Germline V gene sequence: CDR1 MNHEY, CDR2 SVGAGI. The CDR3 is 15 amino acids. The trim removed 2 bases at V and 6 bases at J, leaving 8 bases unmatched. The chain's CDR3 is CASSYPGGGRDGYTF. CDR3 nucleotides: TGTGCCAGCAGTTACCCAGGGGGCGGACGGGATGGCTACACCTTC.

The rearrangement uses TRBV21-1 and TRBJ1-2; the table's D call, TRBD1, was not checked against the DNA. TRBV21-1 is deemed a pseudogene. The CDR3 has 15 residues. The CDR3 DNA reads as TGTGCCAGCAGCCGGCAAAGGGGGCTCGACTATGGCTACACCTTC. Translated, it gives CASSRQRGLDYGYTF.

The chain carries TRBV6-1 and TRBJ1-1; 7 bases are shared with TRBD1. The V and J ends lost 3 bases and 5 bases, in that order; junction bases with no gene match: 21. CDR3 length: 19 residues. The germline CDR1 and CDR2 sequences are MNHNS and SASEGT. The CDR3 spells CASSDSSRDRDIRATEAFF. CDR3 DNA: TGTGCCAGCAGTGATTCCAGCCGGGACAGAGACATTAGGGCAACTGAAGCTTTCTTT.

For the CDR3, the DNA is TGTGCCAGCAGCTTACTCCGGGGAGATTCACCCCTCCACTTT. Translated: CASSLLRGDSPLHF. The chain carries TRBV5-5 and TRBJ1-6; D is unresolved. Trimming took off 2 bases at V and 8 bases at J, with 11 bases between the two ends. There are 14 residues in the CDR3. The germline V gene has CDR1 SGHKS and CDR2 YYEKEE (reference sequence). Using reference TRBV5-5 and TRBJ1-6 for the parts outside the CDR3, the full variable domain is DAGVTQSPTHLIKTRGQQVTLRCSPISGHKSVSWYQQVLGQGPQFIFQYYEKEERGRGNFPDRFSARQFPNYSSELNVNALLLGDSALYLCASSLLRGDSPLHFGNGTRLTVT.

The chain is built from TRBV5-5 and TRBJ1-5, with D uncertain. Trimming left V 4 bases short and J 7 bases short, with 18 bases between. The CDR3 totals 15 residues. Germline CDR1 reads SGHKS; CDR2 reads YYEKEE (reference sequence). In nucleotides, the CDR3 is TGTGCCAGCAGCGATTCCGGGGTTGGGGTACAGCCCCAGCATTTT. The encoded protein is CASSDSGVGVQPQHF.

The chain carries TRBV27 and TRBJ1-1, with 8 bases aligning to TRBD1. Germline V gives CDR1 MNHEY, CDR2 SMNVEV (reference sequence). J was trimmed by 4 bases and V by 4 bases; bases with no gene match: 11. The CDR3 length is 16 residues. CDR3 DNA: TGTGCCAGCAGTTCACACAGGGGGATGCCTTCCACTGAAGCTTTCTTT. Translated, it gives CASSSHRGMPSTEAFF.

This rearrangement joins TRBV28 to TRBJ2-5; 7 bases line up with TRBD1. Losses at the gene ends were 7 bases for V and 11 bases for J; bases not matched to a gene: 16. CDR1 and CDR2 (germline): MDHEN, SYDVKM. The length of the CDR3 is 14 residues. CDR3 bases: TGTGCCAGCAACCCTCCGGGACAGCCCTGGGAGCAGTACTTC. Translated, it gives CASNPPGQPWEQYF.

V and J are TRBV5-6 and TRBJ1-5; perhaps TRBD1 as D (5 bases). V lost 3 bases and J lost 4, with 20 bases in between. CDR1 SGHDT and CDR2 YYEEEE come from the germline V gene. CDR3 length: 17 amino acids. CDR3 coding DNA: TGTGCCAGCAGCTATTGGACAACCCGAACAACAAATCAGCCCCAGCATTTT. This translates into CASSYWTTRTTNQPQHF.

CDR3 residues: CASSYGDRIYEQYF. The CDR3 nucleotides read TGTGCCAGCAGTTATGGTGACAGAATCTACGAGCAGTACTTC. This chain uses TRBV6-5 with TRBJ2-7, with a weak D call TRBD1 (5 bases). From germline, CDR1 is MNHEY and CDR2 SVGAGI. V was trimmed by 3 bases and J by 3 bases, leaving 12 bases between them. The CDR3 is 14 residues long.

The gene calls are TRBV5-6 and TRBJ2-7; the D gene is possibly TRBD1 (7 bases). Trimming stripped 4 bases from V and 5 bases from J, with 25 bases between. Germline V gives CDR1 SGHDT, CDR2 YYEEEE. This CDR3 is built from 17 residues. CDR3 nucleotides: TGTGCCAGCAGCCCCATTCACCCAACAGGGGAGGTCGACGAGCAGTACTTC. It is translated as CASSPIHPTGEVDEQYF.

The chain joins TRBV27 to TRBJ2-7; 13 nucleotides align to TRBD2. CDR3 length: 17 amino acids. Per the germline V gene, CDR1 is MNHEY and CDR2 is SMNVEV (reference sequence). The trim removed 0 bases at V and 0 bases at J, leaving 2 bases unmatched. The CDR3 region has the DNA TGTGCCAGCAGTTTATCCACTAGCGGGGGGGCCTCCTACGAGCAGTACTTC. As protein: CASSLSTSGGASYEQYF.

The CDR3 loop reads CASSQVQSPPYNEQFF. In DNA form, the CDR3 reads TGCGCCAGCAGCCAAGTTCAGTCCCCTCCGTACAATGAGCAGTTCTTC. The chain carries TRBV4-3 and TRBJ2-1, with D unclear. The CDR3 runs 16 residues. Per germline, CDR1 LGHNA and CDR2 YSLEER. V lost 1 base to trimming and J lost 4 bases, with 14 bases between them.

The CDR3 coding sequence is TGTGCCAGCAGCGTAGGGATTGGGAGAGACATTCAGTACTTC. Amino acid sequence: CASSVGIGRDIQYF. The rearrangement links TRBV9 to TRBJ2-4, with a weak D call TRBD2 (5 bases). CDR1 is SGDLS and CDR2 is YYNGEE in the germline V gene. This CDR3 contains 14 residues. Trimming took 0 bases from V and 8 from J, leaving 12 bases between them. Using reference TRBV9 and TRBJ2-4 for the parts outside the CDR3, the full variable domain is DSGVTQTPKHLITATGQRVTLRCSPRSGDLSVYWYQQSLDQGLQFLIQYYNGEERAKGNILERFSAQQFPDLHSELNLSSLELGDSALYFCASSVGIGRDIQYFGAGTRLSVL.

This chain connects TRBV28 to TRBJ1-2; 7 positions agree with TRBD1. The CDR3 spans 18 residues. J was trimmed by 8 bases and V by 5 bases; bases with no gene match: 23. Germline V CDR1 and CDR2: MDHEN, SYDVKM. CDR3: CASSRSPCQGVFRWGYTF. DNA of the CDR3: TGTGCCAGCAGTCGCAGTCCTTGTCAGGGGGTATTCCGTTGGGGCTACACCTTC.

V usage is TRBV7-6 and J usage is TRBJ1-1; perhaps TRBD1 as D (5 bases). The germline CDR1 and CDR2 sequences are SGHVS and FNYEAQ. The length of the CDR3 is 14 residues. V lost 5 bases and J 1 base, leaving 11 bases between the germline ends. CDR3 coding DNA: TGTGCCAGCAGCCGAACGGACAAGAACACTGAAGCTTTCTTT. Protein sequence: CASSRTDKNTEAFF.

This clone was observed a single time. V usage is TRBV12-5 and J usage is TRBJ2-6, with 10 bases lining up with TRBD1. Germline V gene lookup returns CDR1 LGHNT and CDR2 FRNRAP. The CDR3 is 19 residues long. V shed 6 bases, J shed 0 bases, and the junction held 11 bases outside the gene matches. CDR3 bases: TGTGCTAGTGGCATCCCGGACAGGGGGGACCGCTCTGGGGCCAACGTCCTGACTTTC. Residues: CASGIPDRGDRSGANVLTF. The whole variable domain, remainder taken from reference TRBV12-5 and TRBJ2-6, is DARVTQTPRHKVTEMGQEVTMRCQPILGHNTVFWYRQTMMQGLELLAYFRNRAPLDDSGMPKDRFSAEMPDATLATLKIQPSEPRDSAVYFCASGIPDRGDRSGANVLTFGAGSRLTVL.

This clone was recorded only once. J is TRBJ2-1 and V is TRBV14; 9 bases map to TRBD1. V lost 8 bases, J lost 7 bases, and 3 bases stayed unmatched. Germline assignment: CDR1 SGHDN and CDR2 FVKESK. The CDR3 runs 12 residues. The CDR3 DNA follows: TGTGCCAGCGGGACAGGGTGGAATGAGCAGTTCTTC. Its translation: CASGTGWNEQFF.

V is TRBV28 and J is TRBJ1-5, with D hard to call. V was clipped by 5 bases and J by 10 bases, with 24 bases between them. The CDR3 sequence is 16 residues long. The V gene's germline CDR1 is MDHEN and CDR2 SYDVKM. The CDR3 nucleotides read TGTGCCAGCAGTCATCATAGCCCCGGTCACGGCAGCCCCCAGCATTTT. It encodes CASSHHSPGHGSPQHF.